Below are 29 T cell receptor beta chains sequenced from a single sample in a study of cytomegalovirus exposure and HLA in healthy donors. PCR employed 60 Vbeta and 13 Jbeta primers. The repertoire was sequenced with immunoSEQ multiplex PCR; TCRdb's copy has only in-frame clones and lacks some. The sample contains about 79,000 clones, around 70% of which appear only once. Specimen: PBMCs. Every receptor here comes from a man aged 35-49 years in good health and CMV-seropositive.

The chain recombines TRBV2 with TRBJ2-1; TRBD2 matches at 8 bases. Germline CDR1 is SNHLY and CDR2 is FYNNEI. V lost 6 bases, J lost 6 bases, and 10 bases stayed unmatched. This CDR3 region has 15 residues. The CDR3 coding sequence is TGTGCCAGCAGAGCCCACGGCGGGGGGCCCAATGAGCAGTTCTTC. This translates into CASRAHGGGPNEQFF.

The chain is built from TRBV6-5 and TRBJ2-7; no firm D call. CDR1 is MNHEY and CDR2 is SVGAGI in the germline V gene. There are 15 residues in the CDR3. Deletions cut 2 bases from V and 1 base from J, with 12 bases between. CDR3 residues: CASSYGRQDSYEQYF. The CDR3 DNA reads TGTGCCAGCAGTTACGGCCGGCAGGATTCCTACGAGCAGTACTTC.

The V and J genes are TRBV6-5 and TRBJ2-1, with 9 bases fitting TRBD2. J gave up 4 bases and V 4 bases, and 5 bases lay outside the gene matches. The CDR3 covers 15 residues. Germline V gives CDR1 MNHEY, CDR2 SVGAGI. CDR3 in DNA: TGTGCCAGCAGTTCGCCTAGCGGGATGTACAATGAGCAGTTCTTC. It yields the protein CASSSPSGMYNEQFF.

The chain employs TRBV7-7 and TRBJ2-3, with TRBD2 matching over 10 bases. Germline CDR1 reads SSHAT; CDR2 reads FNYEAQ (reference sequence). V trimming: 5 bases; J trimming: 4 bases; junction bases outside the gene matches: 12. This CDR3 has 17 amino acids. This CDR3 reads CASSPGASGGPADTQYF. DNA of the CDR3: TGTGCCAGCAGCCCAGGGGCTAGCGGGGGCCCGGCAGATACGCAGTATTTT.

The chain recombines TRBV7-2 with TRBJ2-1, with D tentatively TRBD2 (5 bases). The ends were cut back, 4 bases at V and 7 bases at J, with 11 bases in the middle. Germline V gives CDR1 SGHTA, CDR2 FQGNSA. CDR3 size: 13 residues. The CDR3 spells CASSSGRLNEQFF. CDR3 coding DNA: TGTGCCAGCAGCTCCGGGCGACTAAATGAGCAGTTCTTC.

The rearrangement joins TRBV7-6 to TRBJ2-7; D is possibly TRBD2 (7 bases). The V and J ends lost 7 bases and 9 bases respectively, with 22 bases between them. CDR3 size: 14 residues. Germline loops: CDR1 SGHVS, CDR2 FNYEAQ. The CDR3 reads CASTQAGAPTRQYF. The CDR3 region has the DNA TGTGCCAGCACACAGGCGGGGGCCCCTACGAGGCAGTACTTC.

V usage is TRBV7-9 and J usage is TRBJ2-7; 7 bases line up with TRBD1. The germline V gene encodes CDR1 SEHNR and CDR2 FQNEAQ (reference sequence). This CDR3 spans 14 amino acids. The V and J ends lost 2 bases and 9 bases, in that order; junction bases with no gene match: 10. The CDR3 DNA is TGTGCCAGCAGCTTAAGAGCAGGGGGTGATCCGCAGTACTTC. It translates to CASSLRAGGDPQYF.

The sample holds a few counts of this clone. In nucleotides, the CDR3 is TGCGCCAGCAGCCCAGGACAGGGGGCAGTAAGTGAGCAGTTCTTC. The encoded protein is CASSPGQGAVSEQFF. The chain has TRBV4-3 and TRBJ2-1; TRBD1 aligns across 11 bases. Germline CDR1 is LGHNA and CDR2 is YSLEER. The V and J ends lost 4 bases and 9 bases, in that order; junction bases with no gene match: 8. The CDR3 covers 15 residues.

This chain uses TRBV9 with TRBJ2-7; TRBD1 agrees at 11 bases. From germline, CDR1 is SGDLS and CDR2 YYNGEE. J lost 9 bases, V lost 4 bases, and 6 bases had no gene match. The CDR3 is 13 residues long. The CDR3 is CASSPRTGGGQYF. CDR3 coding DNA: TGTGCCAGCAGCCCTCGGACAGGGGGCGGGCAGTACTTC.

The J gene is TRBJ2-5, the V gene TRBV18; D gene unclear. This CDR3 region has 13 residues. V lost 4 bases and J 5 bases, leaving 11 bases between the germline ends. Per the germline V gene, CDR1 is KGHSH and CDR2 is LQKENI. Written as DNA, the CDR3 is TGTGCCAGCTCACTCCCCACGGTCGAGACCCAGTACTTC. As protein: CASSLPTVETQYF. The full variable domain, its missing parts supplied by reference TRBV18 and TRBJ2-5, is NAGVMQNPRHLVRRRGQEARLRCSPMKGHSHVYWYRQLPEEGLKFMVYLQKENIIDESGMPKERFSAEFPKEGPSILRIQQVVRGDSAAYFCASSLPTVETQYFGPGTRLLVL.

The V gene is TRBV30, the J gene TRBJ1-6; the D is unclear. The CDR3 runs 16 residues. V was pared by 4 bases and J by 10 bases, with 23 bases between. Germline V gene lookup returns CDR1 GTSNPN and CDR2 SVGIG (reference sequence). CDR3 in amino acids: CAWTVGGRLERSPLHF. CDR3 DNA sequence: TGTGCCTGGACGGTTGGAGGGAGGTTAGAACGCTCACCCCTCCACTTT. Full variable domain (remainder filled in from reference TRBV30 and TRBJ1-6): SQTIHQWPATLVQPVGSPLSLECTVEGTSNPNLYWYRQAAGRGLQLLFYSVGIGQISSEVPQNLSASRPQDRQFILSSKKLLLSDSGFYLCAWTVGGRLERSPLHFGNGTRLTVT.

This chain links TRBV9 with TRBJ2-3, with 10 bases that match TRBD2. In germline, CDR1 is SGDLS, CDR2 YYNGEE. The CDR3 spans 16 residues. V lost 1 base to trimming and J lost 5 bases; unmatched junction nucleotides: 7. The CDR3 nucleotides are TGTGCCAGCAGCGTACCGGCTAGCGGGGGATTAGATACGCAGTATTTT. Translated, it gives CASSVPASGGLDTQYF.

The rearrangement joins TRBV11-3 to TRBJ2-7, with TRBD1 matching 8 bases. From germline, CDR1 is SGHNT and CDR2 YENEEA. The length of the CDR3 is 15 residues. V lost 0 bases and J lost 1; bases outside the gene matches: 2. The CDR3 here is CASSLDYRGSYEQYF. The DNA of the CDR3 is TGTGCCAGCAGCTTAGATTACAGGGGGTCCTACGAGCAGTACTTC.

This chain connects TRBV5-1 to TRBJ2-1; D is possibly TRBD2 (6 bases). Germline-derived CDR1 and CDR2 are SGHRS and YFSETQ. This CDR3 has 16 residues. V was cut by 4 bases and J by 1 base, with 15 bases left in between. As DNA, the CDR3 is TGCGCCAGCAGCCACGGGAGAACTAGGTCCTACAATGAGCAGTTCTTC. Protein sequence: CASSHGRTRSYNEQFF.

The J gene is TRBJ1-1, the V gene TRBV4-1; TRBD1 matches 7 bases. Germline V lookup: CDR1 MGHRA, CDR2 YSYEKL. V gave up 1 base and J gave up 5 bases; unmatched junction bases: 7. The CDR3 spans 15 residues. In DNA, the CDR3 is TGCGCCAGCAGCCAAGTTAGGGACAGTGCAACTGAAGCTTTCTTT. Protein: CASSQVRDSATEAFF.

The V gene is TRBV9, the J gene TRBJ1-3; weak D call: TRBD1 (5 bases). Trimming cost V 4 bases and J 0 bases, with 11 bases left between them. Per the germline V gene, CDR1 is SGDLS and CDR2 is YYNGEE. The CDR3 covers 15 residues. In DNA, the CDR3 is TGTGCCAGCAGCCCCCAGGGTAGCTCTGGAAACACCATATATTTT. Protein product: CASSPQGSSGNTIYF.

This clone is a singleton in its sample. V usage is TRBV28 and J usage is TRBJ2-7, with D perhaps TRBD1 (5 bases). Per the germline V gene, CDR1 is MDHEN and CDR2 is SYDVKM. This CDR3 comprises 14 residues. Between the trimmed V and J ends, which lost 8 bases and 2 bases, there was a span of 16 bases. The CDR3 nucleotides read TGTGCCAGCGTTCGACAACCAGGGCCCTACGAGCAGTACTTC. Amino acid sequence: CASVRQPGPYEQYF.

This chain links TRBV4-2 with TRBJ2-6; weak D call: TRBD1 (6 bases). This CDR3 is 17 amino acids long. Trimming shortened V by 0 bases and J by 1 base, and 10 bases separated the two germline ends. Germline values: CDR1 LGHNA, CDR2 YNFKEQ. The CDR3 DNA follows: TGTGCCAGCAGCCAAGATCCAACAGGGTCTGGGGCCAACGTCCTGACTTTC. Its translation: CASSQDPTGSGANVLTF.

In this sample, this clone turned up a few times. This chain uses TRBV2 with TRBJ1-4; 8 bases line up with TRBD1. Germline-derived CDR1 and CDR2 are SNHLY and FYNNEI. Germline trimming cut 6 bases from V and 2 bases from J; bases unmatched to any gene: 14. The CDR3 has 18 amino acids. The CDR3 region has the DNA TGTGCCAGCAGGACCCCCCACGACAGGGGATCGACTAATGAAAAACTGTTTTTT. Translated, it gives CASRTPHDRGSTNEKLFF.

The rearrangement links TRBV6-1 to TRBJ2-1; TRBD1 agrees at 9 bases. The CDR3 covers 14 residues. Germline CDR1 MNHNS, CDR2 SASEGT. The J segment lost 9 bases and the V segment lost 11 bases, leaving 14 bases of the junction unmatched. This CDR3 is CAAVRQGGFGEQFF. The CDR3 DNA sequence: TGTGCCGCCGTAAGACAGGGGGGCTTCGGTGAGCAGTTCTTC.

The chain employs TRBV2 and TRBJ2-1; 11 bases agree with TRBD2. The CDR3 consists of 15 residues. Germline CDR1 reads SNHLY; CDR2 reads FYNNEI. The ends lost 4 bases at V and 9 bases at J; junction bases unmatched: 8. CDR3 bases: TGTGCCAGCAGTGTCTTGACTAGCGGGACTAGTGAGCAGTTCTTC. Translation gives CASSVLTSGTSEQFF.

CDR3 nucleotide sequence: TGTGCCAGCAGTTTCGCGGGCTTGGAGACCCAGTACTTC. Translated, it gives CASSFAGLETQYF. This sequence joins TRBV27 and TRBJ2-5; D possibly corresponds to TRBD2 (5 bases). The V gene's germline CDR1 is MNHEY and CDR2 SMNVEV (reference sequence). V lost 3 bases, J lost 5 bases, and 10 bases lay in between. The CDR3 is 13 residues long.

J is TRBJ2-7 and V is TRBV30, with 8 bases matching TRBD1. The germline CDR1 and CDR2 sequences are GTSNPN and SVGIG (reference sequence). V trimming: 2 bases; J trimming: 9 bases; junction bases outside the gene matches: 6. This CDR3 has 12 amino acids. The CDR3 reads CAWSNDRGRQYF. In DNA, the CDR3 is TGTGCCTGGAGTAACGACAGGGGTCGGCAGTACTTC.

The table lists this clone with a count of one. This chain connects TRBV7-9 to TRBJ2-1; D is unclear. This CDR3 comprises 16 residues. V shed 2 bases and J shed 0 bases, with 11 bases lying between them. Germline loops: CDR1 SEHNR, CDR2 FQNEAQ (reference sequence). CDR3 coding DNA: TGTGCCAGCAGCTTACTCAAAAGCCACTCCTACAATGAGCAGTTCTTC. As protein: CASSLLKSHSYNEQFF.

The rearrangement links TRBV14 to TRBJ2-3; TRBD1 might be the D (5 bases). Germline lookup yields CDR1 SGHDN and CDR2 FVKESK. V was cut by 1 base and J by 2 bases, with 10 bases left in between. This CDR3 has 15 amino acids. The CDR3 region is CASSQALGATDTQYF. For the CDR3, the DNA is TGTGCCAGCAGCCAAGCCTTAGGGGCCACAGATACGCAGTATTTT.

The V gene is TRBV18, the J gene TRBJ1-3, with TRBD1 as a possible D gene (6 bases). This CDR3 comprises 17 residues. The V gene's germline CDR1 is KGHSH and CDR2 LQKENI. V lost 0 bases and J lost 0, with 12 bases in between. The CDR3 nucleotides are TGTGCCAGCTCACCACCGTTGGGGGCTCCCTCTGGAAACACCATATATTTT. This sequence encodes CASSPPLGAPSGNTIYF.

The V gene is TRBV4-1, the J gene TRBJ2-1; 11 bases align to TRBD2. The CDR3 has 15 residues. Per the germline V gene, CDR1 is MGHRA and CDR2 is YSYEKL. With 0 bases clipped from V and 5 bases from J, the junction kept 0 bases outside the gene matches. CDR3 amino acids: CASSQELAGDNEQFF. Written as DNA, the CDR3 is TGCGCCAGCAGCCAAGAACTAGCGGGGGACAATGAGCAGTTCTTC.

This clone has a handful of counts. The V and J genes are TRBV11-2 and TRBJ1-1; D gene ambiguous. CDR3 length: 14 amino acids. Germline assignment: CDR1 SGHAT and CDR2 FQNNGV. Trimming took off 1 base at V and 3 bases at J, with 9 bases between the two ends. The CDR3 spells CASSLGARYTEAFF. For the CDR3, the DNA is TGTGCCAGCAGCTTAGGGGCCCGATACACTGAAGCTTTCTTT.

Only one count was recorded for this clone. The chain couples TRBV2 to TRBJ1-5, with D tentatively TRBD1 (6 bases). V lost 6 bases, J lost 5 bases, and 26 bases lay in between. This CDR3 region has 18 residues. CDR1 SNHLY and CDR2 FYNNEI come from the germline V gene. CDR3 region: CASRIGYRGGRPDQPQHF. The CDR3 bases are TGTGCCAGCAGGATCGGGTACAGAGGGGGAAGGCCGGATCAGCCCCAGCATTTT.